This T cell receptor beta chain is drawn from a study of blood T cell repertoires in COVID-19. At the level of the study: T cells, B-cell-depleted T cells, or PBMCs provided the cDNA or gDNA that served as material.

The germline CDR1 and CDR2 sequences are LNHDA and SQIVND (reference sequence). This CDR3 is 13 amino acids long. Trimming pared 4 bases from V and 2 bases from J, leaving 7 bases between. In the source study's methods: Amplification from reference gene primers served as the basis for estimated nucleated cell counts. Assay used: immunoSEQ multiplex PCR; TCRdb lists only in-frame clones, some missing. V and J calls and clone size are those listed in that table; D and trimming were worked out from the DNA. The data contain 250,000 to 350,000 clones, more than 75% of them singletons. Sequenced input: peripheral blood. The sequence was obtained from a woman between 50 and 59 years old who had recovered from COVID-19. This chain uses TRBV19 with TRBJ2-3; D call uncertain. In nucleotides, the CDR3 is TGTGCCAGTAGTAGGCGGATCACAGATACGCAGTATTTT. Translating it yields CASSRRITDTQYF.